The subject of this entry is one TCR beta chain. Its antigen is currently not known. Qualities for individual bases were not recorded, and no much larger clone is one base off. Enrolling through a virtual design, the prospective study's participants ranged in age from roughly 18 to 100 years and lived across more than 20 United States geographic areas. To assign participants to cohorts, the prospective study relied on clinical history that participants themselves reported in a screening survey and a study questionnaire. Recovered participants in ImmuneRACE Cohort 3 were defined as having two consecutive negative NP/OP PCR tests, clearance from a healthcare professional, or resolution of symptoms. Mobile phlebotomists in the prospective study collected whole blood, serum and a nasopharyngeal or oropharyngeal swab from every participant. Participants in the prospective study had the option to provide additional blood draws and questionnaires over a roughly 2-month period. Before DNA extraction, prospective study blood samples were shipped either frozen or at room temperature.

The data derive from a study of blood T cell repertoires in COVID-19 (dated by TCRdb to the early 2020s). Looking at the study overall: The collaborator samples originated in the United States, Italy and Spain and spanned the acute and convalescent phases of COVID-19. Nearly every sample came with metadata listing a de-identified subject ID, COVID-19 status, age in years and sex. Where available, HLA class I and class II types were taken from metadata supplied by the sample provider and were not determined by assay-based typing. Samples came from the ongoing ImmuneRACE study (first 160 participants) plus 1,254 subjects from 6 global collaborators. The dataset comprised deeply sampled blood TCRbeta repertoires from subjects exposed to, actively infected with, or recovered from COVID-19. The material from the prospective study consisted of cDNA or gDNA derived from T cells, B-cell-depleted T cells, or PBMCs. The repertoires were released in a freely available public database intended as a resource for research on the immune response to SARS-CoV-2. General study outcomes and caveats: The amount of clinical and demographic metadata varied by source and participant and was provided uncurated.

TCRbeta CDR3 regions were amplified from genomic DNA by means of the immunoSEQ Assay, a bias-controlled multiplex PCR. The authors' pipeline ran thus. The number of nucleated cells in each sample was estimated by amplification of reference gene primers within the assay. To quantify the absolute abundance of each unique TCRbeta CDR3 rearrangement, sequence reads were collapsed and filtered. For each sample, productive Simpson clonality was calculated as the square root of Simpson's diversity index across productive rearrangements. TCRdb took this table from immuneACCESS and kept in-frame rearrangements with V and J called. Such tables lack part of the clones; where checked against another copy, unresolved V genes explain under half of the gap, and the rest is unexplained. D and trimming come from the DNA, and the V and J calls and clone size come from that table. The sample table lists around 310,000 clones, 75% to 90% of them with a count of one. The ten largest clones capture approximately 8.8% of the sample.

From the cysteine up to the phenylalanine, the CDR3 has a length of 13 residues. This entry keeps only the CDR3 DNA: 39 bases, framed from base 1. CDR1 and CDR2 (MDHEN, SYDVKM) derive from the germline V gene. Between the V and J ends, shortened by 5 bases and 5 bases respectively, the junction contains 10 bases. This receptor was obtained from a woman in her thirties or forties who had recovered from COVID-19. Recombination linked TRBV28 to TRBJ1-5; perhaps TRBD1 is the D gene, with 5 bases matching. Sequenced input: PBMCs or T cells enriched from blood (not recorded which). The CDR3: CASSRIRDQPQHF. The DNA sequence is given as TGTGCCAGCAGTCGAATCAGGGATCAGCCCCAGCATTTT.